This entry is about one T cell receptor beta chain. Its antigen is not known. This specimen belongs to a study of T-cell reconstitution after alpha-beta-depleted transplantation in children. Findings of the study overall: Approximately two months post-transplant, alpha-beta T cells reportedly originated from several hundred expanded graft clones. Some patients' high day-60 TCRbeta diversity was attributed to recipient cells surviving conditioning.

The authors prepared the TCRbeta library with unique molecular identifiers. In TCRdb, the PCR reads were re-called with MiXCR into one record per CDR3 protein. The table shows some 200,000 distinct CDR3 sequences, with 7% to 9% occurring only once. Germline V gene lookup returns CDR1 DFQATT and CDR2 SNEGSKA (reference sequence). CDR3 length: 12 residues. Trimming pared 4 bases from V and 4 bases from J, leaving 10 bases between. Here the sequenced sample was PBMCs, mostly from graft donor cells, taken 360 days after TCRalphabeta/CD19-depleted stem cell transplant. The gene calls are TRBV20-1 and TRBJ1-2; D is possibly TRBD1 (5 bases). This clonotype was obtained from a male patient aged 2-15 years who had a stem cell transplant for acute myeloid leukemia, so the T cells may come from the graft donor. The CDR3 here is CSATREVYGYTF. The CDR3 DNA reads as TGCAGTGCTACCAGGGAGGTCTATGGCTACACCTTC.